Following are 8 T cell receptor beta chains from one sample sequenced in a study of chronic HIV infection and antiretroviral therapy (dated by TCRdb to the mid-2010s). Library preparation used 5' RACE. TCRdb records Illumina MiSeq as the sequencer. TCRdb cleaned the public reads at Q25 with fastp, built clones with MiXCR and kept in-frame beta chains. CDR3 protein duplicates are merged, each entry listing the most common genes and DNA. Present in this sample are approximately 47,000 distinct CDR3 sequences, about 19% of which were seen just once. 2.8% of the sample lies in the top ten. Sequencing input: peripheral blood. The source of these receptors is an adult who had HIV and had not received antiretroviral therapy, or was an uninfected healthy control (not recorded which).

The rearrangement joins TRBV18 to TRBJ2-1, with 8 bases lining up with TRBD1. After removal of 6 bases from V and 7 bases from J, the junction contained 8 bases not matched to a gene. Germline CDR1 and CDR2: KGHSH and LQKENI. The CDR3 has 14 amino acids. CDR3 region: CASSQGQGRNEQFF. The CDR3 DNA sequence: TGTGCCAGCTCGCAAGGACAGGGAAGGAATGAGCAGTTCTTC.

This clonotype was observed a few times. The rearrangement links TRBV10-2 to TRBJ1-1; tentative D call: TRBD1 (6 bases). This CDR3 spans 14 amino acids. Germline CDR1 and CDR2: WSHSY and SAAADI. V shed 3 bases and J shed 6 bases, with 14 bases lying between them. The CDR3 coding sequence is TGCGCCAGCAGTGATCCGACCACAGGGTCTGAAGCTTTCTTT. The encoded protein is CASSDPTTGSEAFF.

This clonotype was found a few times. The CDR3: CASSLGLAGTSYNEQFF. The CDR3 bases are TGTGCCAGCAGCCTGGGACTAGCGGGAACTAGCTACAATGAGCAGTTCTTC. The chain couples TRBV11-2 to TRBJ2-1; 13 bases agree with TRBD2. Germline lookup yields CDR1 SGHAT and CDR2 FQNNGV. J gave up 3 bases and V 5 bases, and 7 bases lay outside the gene matches. CDR3 size: 17 residues.

This clonotype has just a few counts. CDR3 loop: CASSTGDPDNQPQHF. In nucleotides, the CDR3 is TGTGCCAGCAGTACGGGGGATCCTGACAATCAGCCCCAGCATTTT. This rearrangement joins TRBV6-5 to TRBJ1-5; tentatively, D is TRBD1 (5 bases). V was trimmed by 5 bases and J by 3 bases, leaving 14 bases between them. The CDR3 is 15 residues long. The germline V gene has CDR1 MNHEY and CDR2 SVGAGI.

V usage is TRBV28 and J usage is TRBJ2-1, with D maybe TRBD2 (5 bases). This CDR3 contains 16 residues. The V gene lost 7 bases and the J gene lost 8 bases, with 24 bases spanning the gap. The V gene's germline CDR1 is MDHEN and CDR2 SYDVKM. Here the CDR3 DNA reads TGTGCCAGCACCTCACCCCACGGGGTGGGGAGCCATGAGCAGTTCTTC. This codes for CASTSPHGVGSHEQFF.

The V gene is TRBV4-2, the J gene TRBJ2-1; TRBD1 matches 9 bases. The CDR3 spans 17 residues. Trimming took 4 bases from V and 4 from J; bases not matched to a gene: 11. Germline loops: CDR1 LGHNA, CDR2 YNFKEQ. The CDR3 nucleotides are TGTGCCAGCAGCCTGGCTCCGGGACAGGGTTCATACAATGAGCAGTTCTTC. Translating it yields CASSLAPGQGSYNEQFF.

This clonotype was picked up a small number of times. The rearrangement uses TRBV11-2 and TRBJ2-5; no clear D gene. CDR3 length equals 15 residues. Germline lookup yields CDR1 SGHAT and CDR2 FQNNGV. Trimming left V 0 bases short and J 0 bases short, with 8 bases between. Here the CDR3 reads CASSLEDGYQETQYF. DNA of the CDR3: TGTGCCAGCAGCTTAGAGGACGGGTACCAAGAGACCCAGTACTTC.

The genes are TRBV7-2 and TRBJ2-5; TRBD1 matches 7 bases. Germline V gene sequence: CDR1 SGHTA, CDR2 FQGNSA. The length of the CDR3 is 15 residues. J lost 4 bases, V lost 1 base, and 6 bases had no gene match. The CDR3 here is CASSLEQGIRETQYF. CDR3 DNA: TGTGCCAGCAGCTTAGAACAGGGGATCAGAGAGACCCAGTACTTC.